Listed below are T cell receptor beta chains from one sample, sequenced in a study of cytomegalovirus exposure and HLA in healthy donors. Assay: immunoSEQ multiplex PCR; the TCRdb copy retains only in-frame clones and omits some. This repertoire includes about 200,000 clones. The specimen sequenced was PBMCs. These receptor sequences come from a man in his thirties or forties in good health and CMV-seronegative. CDR3s include the opening cysteine and the closing phenylalanine or tryptophan. The D gene is left open where the match is weak.

j_call	d_call	v_call	cdr3_aa	cdr3_nt
TRBJ1-1	-	TRBV2	CASNPGVVNTEAFF	TGTGCCAGCAATCCAGGGGTGGTGAACACTGAAGCTTTCTTT
TRBJ2-2	TRBD2	TRBV6-6	CASSSLAGLNTGELFF	TGTGCCAGCAGTTCGTTAGCGGGACTGAACACCGGGGAGCTGTTTTTT
TRBJ2-7	-	TRBV27	CASSFNEASYEQYF	TGTGCCAGCAGTTTTAACGAGGCGTCCTACGAGCAGTACTTC
TRBJ2-3	TRBD2	TRBV5-1	CASSYGTSSDTQYF	TGCGCCAGCAGCTATGGGACTAGCTCGGATACGCAGTATTTT
TRBJ1-1	TRBD1	TRBV19	CASSGQGASNTEAFF	TGTGCCAGTAGTGGCCAGGGGGCTTCGAACACTGAAGCTTTCTTT
TRBJ1-6	-	TRBV5-6	CASSLGEGPGWPLHF	TGTGCCAGCAGCTTGGGGGAGGGCCCGGGATGGCCCCTCCACTTT
TRBJ1-6	-	TRBV4-2	CASSRTSLGGSYNSPLHF	TGTGCCAGCAGCCGCACCTCCCTCGGGGGCTCCTATAATTCACCCCTCCACTTT
TRBJ2-7	TRBD1	TRBV15	CATSWDRGFYEQYF	TGTGCCACCAGTTGGGACAGGGGGTTCTACGAGCAGTACTTC
TRBJ1-1	-	TRBV27	CASRPGRENTEAFF	TGTGCCAGCAGACCCGGCAGGGAAAACACTGAAGCTTTCTTT
TRBJ2-3	TRBD2	TRBV5-1	CASSLNPSGRADTDTQYF	TGCGCCAGCAGCTTGAACCCTAGCGGGAGGGCCGACACAGATACGCAGTATTTT
TRBJ2-7	-	TRBV6-5	CASSYVPGVYEQYF	TGTGCCAGCAGTTATGTCCCAGGGGTCTACGAGCAGTACTTC
TRBJ2-7	TRBD2	TRBV7-9	CASSFEGGSGYEQYF	TGTGCCAGCAGTTTTGAGGGCGGGAGCGGGTACGAGCAGTACTTC
TRBJ1-5	-	TRBV7-2	CASSGDYGQPQHF	TGTGCCAGCAGCGGGGACTACGGTCAGCCCCAGCATTTT
TRBJ2-5	-	TRBV7-2	CASSLSRRETQYF	TGTGCCAGCAGCTTAAGCCGGAGGGAGACCCAGTACTTC
TRBJ2-1	-	TRBV7-8	CASSLLSRGRRGDNEQFF	TGTGCCAGCAGCTTATTGTCAAGGGGCCGGAGGGGAGACAATGAGCAGTTCTTC